Presented here are 32 T cell receptor beta chains from one specimen sequenced in a study of blood T cell repertoires in COVID-19. Method: immunoSEQ multiplex PCR; TCRdb's copy keeps in-frame clones and lacks some. Here the sample spans approximately 250,000 clones, more than 70% being singletons. The specimen was PBMCs or T cells enriched from blood (not recorded which). The receptors were sampled from a woman aged 40 to 50 with acute COVID-19.

The chain recombines TRBV25-1 with TRBJ1-2, with 7 positions matching TRBD1. The J segment lost 2 bases and the V segment lost 2 bases, leaving 5 bases of the junction unmatched. The germline gives CDR1 MGHDK, CDR2 SYGVNS. This CDR3 contains 15 residues. CDR3 region: CASSERTGVNYGYTF. The DNA of the CDR3 is TGTGCCAGCAGTGAACGGACAGGCGTCAACTATGGCTACACCTTC.

The rearrangement uses TRBV5-1 and TRBJ2-7, with TRBD2 identical over 11 bases. The trim removed 4 bases at V and 4 bases at J, leaving 7 bases unmatched. The CDR3 covers 15 residues. Germline CDR1 SGHRS, CDR2 YFSETQ. The chain's CDR3 is CASSPATSGGYEQYF. The DNA of the CDR3 is TGCGCCAGCAGCCCCGCAACTAGCGGGGGTTACGAGCAGTACTTC.

The chain has TRBV12-5 and TRBJ1-2; D gene unclear. The germline V gene has CDR1 LGHNT and CDR2 FRNRAP. Deletions cut 4 bases from V and 0 bases from J, with 9 bases between. CDR3 size: 14 residues. CDR3 sequence (DNA): TGTGCTAGTGGTTCGGTCCGAGCTAACTATGGCTACACCTTC. Residues: CASGSVRANYGYTF.

This rearrangement joins TRBV3-1 (or the pseudogene TRBV3-2) to TRBJ1-2; D is ambiguous. Germline assignment: CDR1 LGHDT and CDR2 YNNKEL (reference sequence). Trimming cost V 4 bases and J 4 bases, with 16 bases left between them. The CDR3 runs 15 residues. The CDR3 region is CASSREAGPTYGYTF. In nucleotides, the CDR3 is TGTGCCAGCAGCCGGGAGGCAGGCCCTACCTATGGCTACACCTTC.

The rearrangement joins TRBV5-6 to TRBJ2-1; D perhaps matches TRBD1 (6 bases). Trimming cost V 4 bases and J 14 bases, with 19 bases left between them. This CDR3 contains 13 residues. The germline gives CDR1 SGHDT, CDR2 YYEEEE. The CDR3 sequence: CASSLINPGQKFF. The CDR3 DNA reads as TGTGCCAGCAGCCTCATAAACCCGGGACAAAAGTTCTTC. Drawing the rest from reference TRBV5-6 and TRBJ2-1, the complete variable domain is DAGVTQSPTHLIKTRGQQVTLRCSPKSGHDTVSWYQQALGQGPQFIFQYYEEEERQRGNFPDRFSGHQFPNYSSELNVNALLLGDSALYLCASSLINPGQKFFGPGTRLTVL.

This chain joins TRBV5-4 and TRBJ2-1, with D perhaps TRBD1 (5 bases). Deletions cut 3 bases from V and 6 bases from J, with 16 bases between. Germline V lookup: CDR1 SGHNT, CDR2 YYREEE (reference sequence). The CDR3 sequence is 15 residues long. CDR3 in DNA: TGTGCCAGCAGCTCCTATCGACAGCAGCCCAATGAGCAGTTCTTC. Translating gives CASSSYRQQPNEQFF. Complete variable domain (other parts from reference TRBV5-4 and TRBJ2-1): ETGVTQSPTHLIKTRGQQVTLRCSSQSGHNTVSWYQQALGQGPQFIFQYYREEENGRGNFPPRFSGLQFPNYSSELNVNALELDDSALYLCASSSYRQQPNEQFFGPGTRLTVL.

V is TRBV7-2 and J is TRBJ2-1; 12 bases fit TRBD2. The CDR3 has 17 residues. Trimming cost V 4 bases and J 8 bases; bases outside gene matches: 12. From germline, CDR1 is SGHTA and CDR2 FQGNSA. The CDR3 DNA reads TGTGCCAGCAGCTCCCGTCTAGCGGGGGGGCCGGGGGATGAGCAGTTCTTC. As protein: CASSSRLAGGPGDEQFF. Full variable domain (remainder filled in from reference TRBV7-2 and TRBJ2-1): GAGVSQSPSNKVTEKGKDVELRCDPISGHTALYWYRQSLGQGLEFLIYFQGNSAPDKSGLPSDRFSAERTGGSVSTLTIQRTQQEDSAVYLCASSSRLAGGPGDEQFFGPGTRLTVL.

The sample holds one count of this clone. The chain links TRBV11-2 to TRBJ1-1, with D tentatively TRBD1 (6 bases). CDR1 and CDR2 (germline): SGHAT, FQNNGV. This CDR3 is built from 12 residues. The V gene lost 7 bases and the J gene lost 7 bases, with 13 bases spanning the gap. CDR3 sequence reads: CASTQGGYEAFF. As DNA, the CDR3 is TGTGCCAGCACCCAAGGGGGTTATGAAGCTTTCTTT.

This clone was seen once. At the DNA level, this CDR3 is encoded by other sequences in the same sample as well. The chain recombines TRBV7-2 with TRBJ1-1; unclear D gene. The V and J ends lost 1 base and 0 bases respectively, with 6 bases between them. CDR3 length equals 14 residues. Germline values: CDR1 SGHTA, CDR2 FQGNSA. The CDR3 DNA reads as TGTGCCAGCAGCTTAGTGACTCTGAACACTGAAGCTTTCTTT. It yields the protein CASSLVTLNTEAFF.

The CDR3 here is CASSLGAGGPAYF. In DNA, the CDR3 is TGTGCCAGCAGTTTAGGAGCGGGGGGGCCCGCGTACTTC. The chain is built from TRBV12-3 or TRBV12-4 and TRBJ2-5; TRBD2 matches at 10 bases. J gave up 13 bases and V 1 base, and 6 bases lay outside the gene matches. The CDR3 is 13 residues long.

The CDR3 spells CASSSRTSGGIYNEQFF. DNA for the CDR3: TGTGCCAGCAGCTCCCGGACTAGCGGGGGGATATACAATGAGCAGTTCTTC. The J gene is TRBJ2-1, the V gene TRBV5-4; 14 bases map to TRBD2. Germline assignment: CDR1 SGHNT and CDR2 YYREEE (reference sequence). The V and J ends lost 3 bases and 4 bases, in that order; junction bases with no gene match: 6. The CDR3 runs to 17 residues.

This chain links TRBV5-1 with TRBJ1-6; no definite D call. The CDR3 totals 14 residues. Germline loops: CDR1 SGHRS, CDR2 YFSETQ. V was shortened by 0 bases and J by 9 bases, with 10 bases between the two germline ends. Written as DNA, the CDR3 is TGCGCCAGCAGCTTGGGAGACTCTATTTCACCCCTCCACTTT. It codes for CASSLGDSISPLHF.

The V call is TRBV27, the J call TRBJ1-5, with unresolved D. The V end lost 3 bases, the J end lost 2 bases, and 5 bases lay between the germline ends. This CDR3 is built from 13 residues. Germline CDR1 is MNHEY and CDR2 is SMNVEV (reference sequence). CDR3: CASSLSRNQPQHF. DNA of the CDR3: TGTGCCAGCAGTTTGAGTCGCAATCAGCCCCAGCATTTT.

The chain links TRBV2 to TRBJ2-5, with TRBD1 as a possible D gene (6 bases). V gave up 4 bases and J gave up 11 bases, with 11 bases separating them. Germline V gives CDR1 SNHLY, CDR2 FYNNEI. The CDR3 runs to 11 residues. CDR3 amino acids: CASSVMDRQYF. DNA of the CDR3: TGTGCCAGCAGTGTTATGGACAGACAGTACTTC.

J is TRBJ2-1 and V is TRBV10-3, with TRBD2 identical over 9 bases. The CDR3 contains 16 residues. V lost 0 bases, J lost 3 bases, and 3 bases stayed unmatched. Germline CDR1 ENHRY, CDR2 SYGVKD. CDR3 protein: CAISESAGGYYNEQFF. The CDR3 DNA sequence: TGTGCCATCAGTGAGTCCGCGGGAGGGTACTACAATGAGCAGTTCTTC.

DNA of the CDR3: TGTGCCAGCAGTATTACAGGGGGGGATTTTCCCCTCCACTTT. Amino acids: CASSITGGDFPLHF. This chain links TRBV27 with TRBJ1-6; TRBD1 matches at 8 bases. V was clipped by 5 bases and J by 13 bases; unmatched bases: 10. CDR3 length equals 14 residues. Looked up from germline, CDR1 is MNHEY and CDR2 is SMNVEV (reference sequence).

This sequence joins TRBV24-1 and TRBJ2-3; tentatively, D is TRBD2 (6 bases). Germline CDR1 reads KGHDR; CDR2 reads SFDVKD. CDR3 size: 16 residues. Between the trimmed V and J ends, which lost 2 bases and 6 bases, there was a span of 17 bases. CDR3 loop: CATSDWVGSLTDTQYF. CDR3 sequence (DNA): TGTGCCACCAGTGATTGGGTCGGGAGTCTTACCGATACGCAGTATTTT.

The chain combines TRBV5-8 with TRBJ2-3; D not certain. The germline V gene encodes CDR1 SGHTS and CDR2 YDEGEE. V was trimmed by 0 bases and J by 4 bases, leaving 12 bases between them. The CDR3 runs 15 residues. The CDR3: CASSLGFRFSDTQYF. The CDR3, as DNA: TGTGCCAGCAGCTTGGGGTTCAGATTTTCAGATACGCAGTATTTT.

The chain joins TRBV2 to TRBJ1-2; 7 bases fit TRBD1. V was pared by 6 bases and J by 8 bases, with 9 bases of the junction left unmatched. This CDR3 region has 13 residues. Per the germline V gene, CDR1 is SNHLY and CDR2 is FYNNEI. The CDR3 DNA reads TGTGCCAGCAGAACAGGAGGGGGCGAGGGCTACACCTTC. As protein: CASRTGGGEGYTF.

This chain connects TRBV6-6 to TRBJ2-3; perhaps TRBD2 as D (5 bases). Per germline, CDR1 MNHNY and CDR2 SVGAGI (reference sequence). V shed 8 bases and J shed 6 bases, with 9 bases lying between them. CDR3 length: 11 residues. The CDR3: CASLRRDTQYF. In DNA, the CDR3 is TGTGCCAGCTTGAGGAGGGATACGCAGTATTTT.

The chain has TRBV24-1 and TRBJ2-4; D perhaps matches TRBD1 (6 bases). The V gene's germline CDR1 is KGHDR and CDR2 SFDVKD. Trimming removed 4 bases from V and 0 bases from J, with 12 bases in between. The length of the CDR3 is 16 residues. CDR3 sequence: CATSDNRAGAKNIQYF. The CDR3 coding sequence is TGTGCCACCAGTGACAACAGGGCTGGAGCCAAAAACATTCAGTACTTC.

V usage is TRBV2 and J usage is TRBJ1-2, with TRBD1 matching 7 bases. Germline assignment: CDR1 SNHLY and CDR2 FYNNEI. This CDR3 region has 13 residues. Trimming cost V 9 bases and J 8 bases; bases outside gene matches: 12. DNA of the CDR3: TGTGCCAGTCCAGGGGGTCTAATACGGGGCTACACCTTC. This sequence encodes CASPGGLIRGYTF.

The chain employs TRBV15 and TRBJ1-6; the D gene is possibly TRBD1 (6 bases). The CDR3 extends over 13 amino acids. The germline gives CDR1 LNHNV, CDR2 YYDKDF (reference sequence). The V end lost 8 bases, the J end lost 6 bases, and 11 bases lay between the germline ends. The DNA for the CDR3 is TGTGCCACCGCGGGGGGGGCTAATTCACCCCTCCACTTT. It is translated as CATAGGANSPLHF.

The CDR3 loop is CASSLWDRGNSPLHF. The CDR3 coding sequence is TGTGCCAGCAGCTTATGGGACAGGGGGAATTCACCCCTCCACTTT. V usage is TRBV11-3 and J usage is TRBJ1-6; TRBD1 matches at 11 bases. This CDR3 contains 15 residues. CDR1 SGHNT and CDR2 YENEEA come from the germline V gene. The V gene end was trimmed by 2 bases and the J gene end by 7 bases; junction bases not matched to a gene: 1. The variable domain in full, with the rest retrieved from reference TRBV11-3 and TRBJ1-6, is EAGVVQSPRYKIIEKKQPVAFWCNPISGHNTLYWYLQNLGQGPELLIRYENEEAVDDSQLPKDRFSAERLKGVDSTLKIQPAELGDSAVYLCASSLWDRGNSPLHFGNGTRLTVT.

The rearrangement links TRBV6-2 or TRBV6-3 to TRBJ2-3, with D possibly being TRBD2 (5 bases). Trimming left V 0 bases short and J 4 bases short, with 5 bases between. Germline CDR1 reads MNHEY; CDR2 reads SVGEGT. This CDR3 has 13 amino acids. The CDR3 protein is CASSYSRADTQYF. As DNA, the CDR3 is TGTGCCAGCAGTTACTCGAGGGCAGATACGCAGTATTTT.

The V call is TRBV10-1, the J call TRBJ2-3; 8 positions match TRBD2. Looked up from germline, CDR1 is WNHNN and CDR2 is SYGVQD (reference sequence). Trimming took 6 bases from V and 0 from J; bases not matched to a gene: 2. The CDR3 runs 14 residues. This CDR3 reads CASSGTRSTDTQYF. For the CDR3, the DNA is TGCGCCAGCAGCGGGACTAGGAGCACAGATACGCAGTATTTT.

This clone has only a few counts. The J gene is TRBJ2-3, the V gene TRBV6-2 or TRBV6-3, with 7 bases lining up with TRBD1. The CDR3 runs 14 residues. Germline-derived CDR1 and CDR2 are MNHEY and SVGEGT. V was clipped by 5 bases and J by 2 bases; unmatched bases: 4. The CDR3 coding sequence is TGTGCCAGCAGTGGACAGGCCGTCACAGATACGCAGTATTTT. Translation gives CASSGQAVTDTQYF.

The chain carries TRBV25-1 and TRBJ1-2; 8 positions match TRBD1. CDR1 and CDR2 (germline): MGHDK, SYGVNS. CDR3 size: 16 residues. The ends lost 2 bases at V and 0 bases at J; junction bases unmatched: 5. The CDR3 loop is CASSERDRIANYGYTF. The CDR3 DNA is TGTGCCAGCAGTGAACGGGACAGGATAGCTAACTATGGCTACACCTTC.

CDR3 DNA sequence: TGTGCCAGCAGCCAGGGCTTGTCGGGGGACTATGGCTACACCTTC. Translated: CASSQGLSGDYGYTF. V usage is TRBV5-4 and J usage is TRBJ1-2; TRBD1 is a possible D gene (5 bases). The CDR3 is 15 amino acids. With 4 bases removed from V and 3 bases from J, the gap between germline ends came to 16 bases. CDR1 and CDR2 (germline): SGHNT, YYREEE (reference sequence).

The chain recombines TRBV18 with TRBJ2-3, with 8 positions matching TRBD1. Germline CDR1 reads KGHSH; CDR2 reads LQKENI. With V trimmed by 0 bases and J by 6 bases, 5 bases remained unmatched. This CDR3 region has 15 residues. The CDR3 reads CASSPPAGGRDTQYF. The CDR3 region has the DNA TGTGCCAGCTCACCACCAGCAGGGGGCAGGGATACGCAGTATTTT.

V gene TRBV11-2 combines with J gene TRBJ2-5; TRBD2 aligns across 14 bases. V dropped 3 bases and J dropped 5; count of bases not matched to a gene: 5. The CDR3 has 16 residues. Germline V gene data show CDR1 as SGHAT and CDR2 as FQNNGV. CDR3 sequence (DNA): TGTGCCAGCAGCTTCGGACTAGCGGGAGGACGGGAGACCCAGTACTTC. It yields the protein CASSFGLAGGRETQYF.

V is TRBV11-3 and J is TRBJ2-2; 12 bases are shared with TRBD2. Trimming at V came to 2 bases and at J to 3 bases, leaving 1 base not matched to a gene. The CDR3 covers 16 residues. Germline assignment: CDR1 SGHNT and CDR2 YENEEA. In DNA form, the CDR3 reads TGTGCCAGCAGCTTAAGACTAGCGGGGGACACCGGGGAGCTGTTTTTT. Translated: CASSLRLAGDTGELFF.